This T cell receptor beta chain originates from a study of blood T cell repertoires in COVID-19. Study as a whole: In each case, the material was cDNA or gDNA derived from T cells, B-cell-depleted T cells, or PBMCs.

Here immunoSEQ multiplex PCR was the method, and the copy in TCRdb shows in-frame clones only, minus some. The table records about 130,000 clones, over 60% of them present only once. Trimming took 4 bases from V and 2 from J; bases not matched to a gene: 1. Germline loops: CDR1 LGHNA, CDR2 YNFKEQ. The CDR3 runs 14 residues. The gene calls are TRBV4-2 and TRBJ2-2, with 7 bases fitting TRBD1. Sequencing was done on a sample of peripheral blood. The receptor comes from a woman in her 70s with acute or convalescent COVID-19. The DNA of the CDR3 is TGTGCCAGCAGCCGGGACAGAAACACCGGGGAGCTGTTTTTT. Amino acid sequence: CASSRDRNTGELFF.